This paragraph covers one T cell receptor beta chain sequence. Its antigen remains unidentified. Between the trimmed V and J ends, which lost 4 bases and 6 bases, there was a span of 18 bases. The CDR3 extends over 15 amino acids. Germline V lookup: CDR1 MNHEY, CDR2 SVGAGI. This entry comes from a study of cytomegalovirus exposure and HLA in healthy donors. Study findings and constraints: Most TCR beta V segments were productive about 87% or about 30% of the time in an earlier analysis. The study put around 180 TCR beta chains on its list as cytomegalovirus-associated. Only CMV serostatus was available as immune exposure information. Later analysis showed TCR association rates varying by HLA locus, highest for DRB1 and lowest for HLA-C.

The PCR made use of 60 Vbeta and 13 Jbeta primers. Generated by immunoSEQ multiplex PCR, the TCRdb table keeps only in-frame clones and is missing some. Among tens of thousands of clones listed, just under 80% were seen once. The source of this sequence is a man aged 40-50 years in good health and CMV-seronegative. The source material was PBMCs. The chain recombines TRBV6-5 with TRBJ1-2; the D gene is possibly TRBD1 (5 bases). DNA of the CDR3: TGTGCCAGCAGTTGGGGCGGATTAGATGGAGATGGCTACACCTTC. It specifies CASSWGGLDGDGYTF.